The 11 T cell receptor beta chains below were found in one sample sequenced in a study of shared clonotypes between healthy human individuals. Assay: immunoSEQ multiplex PCR; the TCRdb copy retains only in-frame clones and omits some. The sample holds about 600,000 clones; around 81% are singletons and the top ten take around 11%. The source material was PBMCs. The receptors derive from a woman in her 40s in good health. Some clones in this sample may be carry-over from other donors' samples.

The rearrangement joins TRBV6-1 to TRBJ1-2, with D hard to call. Trimming shortened V by 3 bases and J by 3 bases, and 8 bases separated the two germline ends. This CDR3 has 13 residues. Per germline, CDR1 MNHNS and CDR2 SASEGT. The CDR3 region is CASSERQDYGYTF. CDR3 coding DNA: TGTGCCAGCAGTGAGAGGCAGGACTATGGCTACACCTTC.

Comments on this clone: The junction departs from germline at one end; a sequencing error may be responsible. This chain joins TRBV15 and TRBJ2-2, with TRBD2 matching over 7 bases. Per germline, CDR1 LNHNV and CDR2 YYDKDF (reference sequence). The CDR3 totals 12 residues. This CDR3 is CATLSGFRGAVF. The CDR3 DNA is TGTGCCACCCTTAGCGGGTTCCGGGGAGCTGTTTTT.

The gene calls are TRBV28 and TRBJ1-5; 7 bases fit TRBD1. The CDR3 is 17 residues long. After removal of 4 bases from V and 6 bases from J, the junction contained 15 bases not matched to a gene. The germline gives CDR1 MDHEN, CDR2 SYDVKM. The CDR3 coding sequence is TGTGCCAGCAGTTCACCCGGAAACCAGGGGGGGGGTCAGCCCCAGCATTTT. This codes for CASSSPGNQGGGQPQHF.

This clone was seen a handful of times. The chain recombines TRBV10-3 with TRBJ2-7; 13 bases fit TRBD2. Trimming cost V 6 bases and J 4 bases; bases outside gene matches: 15. The CDR3 totals 18 residues. Germline V gene sequence: CDR1 ENHRY, CDR2 SYGVKD. In nucleotides, the CDR3 is TGTGCCATCAGCGAGGGACTAGCGGGAAGTAAGATTGGGTACGAGCAGTACTTC. Its protein is CAISEGLAGSKIGYEQYF.

The CDR3 is CASSPTGTPNSYEQYF. The CDR3 DNA reads as TGTGCCAGCAGCCCAACCGGGACACCTAATTCCTACGAGCAGTACTTC. The chain joins TRBV6-6 to TRBJ2-7, with D possibly TRBD1 on 6 matching bases. CDR3 size: 16 residues. Looked up from germline, CDR1 is MNHNY and CDR2 is SVGAGI (reference sequence). Trimming left V 6 bases short and J 1 base short, with 19 bases between.

The V call is TRBV7-3, the J call TRBJ2-1; D unresolved. V was shortened by 2 bases and J by 0 bases, with 5 bases between the two germline ends. From germline, CDR1 is SGHTA and CDR2 FQGTGA. CDR3 length: 14 amino acids. CDR3 loop: CASSLDGSYNEQFF. CDR3 bases: TGTGCCAGCAGCTTAGACGGCTCCTACAATGAGCAGTTCTTC.

About this clone: One junction end does not reproduce the germline sequence, and a read error may be involved. The V and J genes are TRBV5-1 and TRBJ2-3, with 9 bases aligning to TRBD1. Germline V gene sequence: CDR1 SGHRS, CDR2 YFSETQ. The length of the CDR3 is 14 residues. CDR3 DNA: TGCGCCAGCAGTGGGGACAGGGATGCAGATACGCTGTATTTT. Translated, it gives CASSGDRDADTLYF.

The gene calls are TRBV19 and TRBJ2-3, with unresolved D. This CDR3 region has 14 residues. V lost 2 bases and J lost 4, with 10 bases in between. The germline gives CDR1 LNHDA, CDR2 SQIVND (reference sequence). The CDR3 bases are TGTGCCAGTAGTATATCGTTAGGGTCAGATACGCAGTATTTT. This encodes CASSISLGSDTQYF.

This clone was observed a single time. Relative to the germline gene, one junction end is altered; a read error may explain this. The chain couples TRBV30 to TRBJ2-7; 13 bases agree with TRBD2. The germline V gene encodes CDR1 GTSNPN and CDR2 SVGIG (reference sequence). This CDR3 has 18 residues. The DNA of the CDR3 is TGTGCCTGGAGCATGAGGACAGCCCGACTAGCGGGAGGCTACGAGCGGTACTTC. Translated, it gives CAWSMRTARLAGGYERYF.

The chain uses TRBV4-1 and TRBJ1-2, with unresolved D. The CDR3 is 15 residues long. CDR1 is MGHRA and CDR2 is YSYEKL in the germline V gene. Trimming left V 0 bases short and J 5 bases short, with 13 bases between. The CDR3 sequence is CASSQETPRSYGYTF. For the CDR3, the DNA is TGCGCCAGCAGCCAAGAGACACCGAGGAGTTATGGCTACACCTTC.

The chain couples TRBV7-2 to TRBJ2-3, with TRBD2 identical over 9 bases. The CDR3 covers 19 residues. CDR1 SGHTA and CDR2 FQGNSA come from the germline V gene. Losses at the gene ends were 2 bases for V and 0 bases for J; bases not matched to a gene: 12. In DNA form, the CDR3 reads TGTGCCAGCAGCTTATCTAGCAGCTTCGCGGGAGGGAGCACAGATACGCAGTATTTT. Translated: CASSLSSSFAGGSTDTQYF.